This T cell receptor beta chain is drawn from a study of shared T cell receptors in the human thymus. The count of this clone is one. The CDR3 extends over 18 amino acids. V dropped 3 bases and J dropped 6; count of bases not matched to a gene: 16. Germline-derived CDR1 and CDR2 are LGHNA and YSLEER. Data came from immunoSEQ multiplex PCR; TCRdb stores just in-frame clones and leaves some out. The sample lists hundreds of thousands of clones, approximately 88% occurring once. The same sample was also studied in work on human thymus T cells. As that study records: Use of V and J genes seemed skewed within the thymic and blood repertoires. In unrelated individuals, thymic repertoires overlapped highly, according to related research.

V is TRBV4-3 and J is TRBJ2-7, with 11 bases matching TRBD2. The sequence came from a boy under three years old with a congenital heart defect. Material: thymocytes. The CDR3 DNA sequence: TGCGCCAGCAGCCAGGACTTACTAGCGGGAGATGATGATCGCGAGCAGTACTTC. Translating it yields CASSQDLLAGDDDREQYF.